This T cell receptor (beta chain) was captured in a study of blood T cell repertoires in COVID-19. The wider study: PBMCs, B-cell-depleted T cells, or T cells provided the cDNA or gDNA that made up the material.

Seattle patient enrollment occurred during active infection, with longitudinal follow-up thereafter. Original processing methods: Amplification of reference gene primers provided the estimated nucleated cell counts. Sequencing was performed with immunoSEQ multiplex PCR; in TCRdb, only in-frame clones are kept and a portion is missing. That table furnishes V, J and clone size, whereas the DNA furnished D and trimming. The sample contains approximately 330,000 clones, roughly 87% of which appear only once. Germline values: CDR1 MRHNA, CDR2 SNTAGT. Trimming at V came to 4 bases and at J to 8 bases, leaving 4 bases not matched to a gene. This CDR3 contains 14 residues.

The sequenced sample was peripheral blood. The sequence derives from a man younger than 40 with COVID-19, enrolled during active disease. This chain joins TRBV6-4 and TRBJ2-1, with 11 bases that match TRBD2. Here the CDR3 reads CASSASGGSDEQFF. CDR3 in DNA: TGTGCCAGCAGTGCTAGCGGGGGGTCGGATGAGCAGTTCTTC.